Listed below are T cell receptor beta chains from one sample, sequenced in a study of shared clonotypes between healthy human individuals. Generated by immunoSEQ multiplex PCR, the TCRdb table keeps only in-frame clones and is missing some. In the table there are 2 million to 2.5 million clones, about nine tenths of which are singletons. Sequenced: naive CD4+ T cells from PBMCs. Receptor source: a man younger than 35 in good health. Some clones in this sample may be carry-over from other donors' samples. Each CDR3 is given with its conserved first and last residue. The D gene is left open where the match is weak. Rows give clone size only sometimes, using once, few, many, or a class for an expanded clone.

V	J	D	size	DNA	CDR3
TRBV4-1	TRBJ2-5	TRBD2	once	TGCGCCAGCAGCCCGGGAGGCAGCCAGTTCCAAGAGACCCAGTACTTC	CASSPGGSQFQETQYF
TRBV6-6	TRBJ1-1	.	few	TGTGCCAGCAGCATAGACAGGCTCACTGAAGCTTTCTTT	CASSIDRLTEAFF
TRBV5-1	TRBJ2-7	TRBD1	.	TGCGCCAGCAGCTTCGACAGGGGTTCCGAGCAGTACTTC	CASSFDRGSEQYF
TRBV5-1	TRBJ2-1	TRBD2	.	TGCGCCAGCAGCTTTGGAGGACTAGCGGGAGGATATGAGCAGTTCTTC	CASSFGGLAGGYEQFF
TRBV28	TRBJ2-3	TRBD2	.	TGTGCCAGCAGCCGTCTCGGACTAGCGGGAGGTAGGGATACGCAGTATTTT	CASSRLGLAGGRDTQYF
TRBV7-2	TRBJ1-2	TRBD1	.	TGTGCCAGCAGCTTTTTTAGCCCTGACAGGGCTGATGGCTACACCTTC	CASSFFSPDRADGYTF
TRBV2	TRBJ2-1	TRBD2	once	TGTGCCAGCAGGATACGGGGGGTTAGCGATGAGCAGTTCTTC	CASRIRGVSDEQFF
TRBV9	TRBJ2-1	.	.	TGTGCCAGCAGCGTAGGGCAACATTACAATGAGCAGTTCTTC	CASSVGQHYNEQFF
TRBV7-2	TRBJ2-5	TRBD2	once	TGTGCCAGCAGCTTAGTAATGAGTAGCGGGGGGATCGGGGAGACCCAGTACTTC	CASSLVMSSGGIGETQYF
TRBV2	TRBJ1-2	.	.	TGTGCCAGCAGTGACGGGCAGGTGGGGGGCTACACCTTC	CASSDGQVGGYTF
TRBV18	TRBJ2-1	TRBD1	.	TGTGCCAGCTCACCACTCGGACAGGGGATCAATGAGCAGTTCTTC	CASSPLGQGINEQFF
TRBV7-6	TRBJ2-7	.	.	TGTGCCAGCAGCTCCCTGAGAATGGACGAGCAGTACTTC	CASSSLRMDEQYF
TRBV5-4	TRBJ2-5	.	.	TGTGCCAGCAGCTCCGGACGGGAGGAGACCCAGTACTTC	CASSSGREETQYF
TRBV30	TRBJ1-1	.	few	TGTGCCTGGAGTTTGCAGGGCGGCACTGAAGCTTTCTTT	CAWSLQGGTEAFF
TRBV6-5	TRBJ2-7	TRBD2	.	TGTGCCAGCAGCCCCCCGAAGGCGGGAGTTCGCGAGCAGTACTTC	CASSPPKAGVREQYF
TRBV7-6	TRBJ2-1	.	once	TGTGCCAGCAGCTTAGCGCGCTTTCGCGCCTACAATGAGCAGTTCTTC	CASSLARFRAYNEQFF
TRBV6-5	TRBJ2-3	.	.	TGTGCCAGCAGGCACGAGGGTGAGACAGATACGCAGTATTTT	CASRHEGETDTQYF
TRBV5-1	TRBJ2-2	TRBD1	.	TGCGCCAGCAGCTCGGAACCGGACAGGCCCGGGGAGCTGTTTTTT	CASSSEPDRPGELFF
TRBV10-2	TRBJ2-5	.	.	TGCGCCAGCAGAGAGGGAGAAGAGACCCAGTACTTC	CASREGEETQYF
TRBV30	TRBJ2-7	.	.	TGTGCCTGGAGTGTTAGGGGATTTTCATACGAGCAGTACTTC	CAWSVRGFSYEQYF
TRBV28	TRBJ2-6	TRBD1	.	TGTGCCAGCAGTCCCGAACAGGGGGCTGGGGCCAACGTCCTGACTTTC	CASSPEQGAGANVLTF
TRBV2	TRBJ1-4	TRBD1	.	TGTGCCAGCAGCCGCGGGACAGCTAATGAAAAACTGTTTTTT	CASSRGTANEKLFF
TRBV29-1	TRBJ2-1	.	.	TGCAGCGGGAGCTGGAGCTCCTACAATGAGCAGTTCTTC	CSGSWSSYNEQFF
TRBV30	TRBJ1-1	.	.	TGTGCCTGGAGTGTGGGACTCCTGAACACTGAAGCTTTCTTT	CAWSVGLLNTEAFF
TRBV19	TRBJ1-5	.	.	TGTGCCAGTAGTATCTGGGTCGGGTATAGCAATCAGCCCCAGCATTTT	CASSIWVGYSNQPQHF
TRBV4-1	TRBJ1-5	.	.	TGCGCCAGCAGCCAAGAATCCGGGGGCGAGCAGCCCCAGCATTTT	CASSQESGGEQPQHF